Following are 16 T cell receptor beta chains from one sample sequenced in a study of cytomegalovirus exposure and HLA in healthy donors. Primers for the PCR totalled 60 Vbeta and 13 Jbeta. The repertoire was sequenced with immunoSEQ multiplex PCR; TCRdb's copy has only in-frame clones and lacks some. The sample shows 150,000 to 200,000 clones, 70% to 90% of them seen only once. The source material was PBMCs. These receptors were obtained from a man between 18 and 29 years old in good health and CMV-seropositive.

This chain connects TRBV29-1 to TRBJ1-1; D is perhaps TRBD1 (6 bases). Germline CDR1 SQVTM, CDR2 ANQGSEA. V was trimmed by 8 bases and J by 5 bases, leaving 21 bases between them. CDR3 size: 14 residues. CDR3 sequence reads: CSTEKHRDWTEAFF. The DNA of the CDR3 is TGCAGCACGGAGAAACACAGGGATTGGACTGAAGCTTTCTTT.

As DNA, the CDR3 is TGTGCCATCACCGAGGACAGGGGGCCAGATACGCAGTATTTT. This encodes CAITEDRGPDTQYF. V is TRBV10-3 and J is TRBJ2-3; 11 nucleotides agree with TRBD1. The CDR3 contains 14 residues. V lost 7 bases, J lost 4 bases, and 4 bases stayed unmatched. The germline V gene encodes CDR1 ENHRY and CDR2 SYGVKD.

The chain employs TRBV4-3 and TRBJ1-5, with 8 bases matching TRBD1. Germline CDR1 LGHNA, CDR2 YSLEER. The junction had 3 bases not matched to a gene; V was cut back by 1 base and J by 4 bases. The CDR3 has 15 amino acids. CDR3 protein: CASSQVYRGNQPQHF. The CDR3 DNA is TGCGCCAGCAGCCAAGTGTACAGGGGGAATCAGCCCCAGCATTTT.

V is TRBV5-5 and J is TRBJ2-7; no reliable D call. CDR1 is SGHKS, CDR2 YYEKEE, per germline (reference sequence). V was cut by 2 bases and J by 4 bases, with 7 bases left in between. The CDR3 has 12 residues. This chain's CDR3 is CASSLRSYEQYF. CDR3 DNA sequence: TGTGCCAGCAGCTTAAGGAGTTACGAGCAGTACTTC.

This clone turned up a few times. V gene TRBV11-2 combines with J gene TRBJ1-6; 9 nucleotides line up with TRBD1. Losses at the gene ends were 5 bases for V and 10 bases for J; bases not matched to a gene: 12. The CDR3 covers 16 residues. Germline V gives CDR1 SGHAT, CDR2 FQNNGV. The chain's CDR3 is CASSIRGDRVGSPLHF. CDR3 in DNA: TGTGCCAGCAGCATTAGGGGGGACAGGGTGGGATCACCCCTCCACTTT.

The chain combines TRBV5-1 with TRBJ2-2, with D unresolved. The V gene lost 3 bases and the J gene lost 4 bases, with 7 bases spanning the gap. The CDR3 consists of 13 residues. CDR1 SGHRS and CDR2 YFSETQ come from the germline V gene. The CDR3 region is CASSYDITGELFF. The CDR3 DNA follows: TGCGCCAGCAGCTATGACATCACCGGGGAGCTGTTTTTT.

Here the CDR3 reads CASSIALYNEQFF. DNA of the CDR3: TGTGCCAGTAGTATAGCCCTCTACAATGAGCAGTTCTTC. This chain links TRBV19 with TRBJ2-1; D remains ambiguous. The germline V gene has CDR1 LNHDA and CDR2 SQIVND (reference sequence). The CDR3 extends over 13 amino acids. V lost 1 base to trimming and J lost 3 bases, with 4 bases between them. The complete variable domain, with remaining parts taken from reference TRBV19 and TRBJ2-1, reads DGGITQSPKYLFRKEGQNVTLSCEQNLNHDAMYWYRQDPGQGLRLIYYSQIVNDFQKGDIAEGYSVSREKKESFPLTVTSAQKNPTAFYLCASSIALYNEQFFGPGTRLTVL.

J is TRBJ2-7 and V is TRBV6-5; 10 positions agree with TRBD2. The CDR3 is 14 residues long. After removal of 7 bases from V and 4 bases from J, the junction contained 7 bases not matched to a gene. Germline loops: CDR1 MNHEY, CDR2 SVGAGI. The CDR3 protein is CASNRAGGPYEQYF. CDR3 nucleotides: TGTGCCAGCAATAGAGCGGGGGGGCCGTACGAGCAGTACTTC.

The rearrangement uses TRBV6-4 and TRBJ1-2; TRBD1 aligns across 11 bases. V dropped 6 bases and J dropped 6; count of bases not matched to a gene: 12. Germline V gene lookup returns CDR1 MRHNA and CDR2 SNTAGT. This CDR3 spans 16 amino acids. The CDR3 loop is CASSPLGGQGVNGYTF. Here the CDR3 DNA reads TGTGCCAGCAGCCCGCTTGGGGGACAGGGGGTAAATGGCTACACCTTC.

The J gene is TRBJ2-1, the V gene TRBV7-3, with TRBD1 identical over 9 bases. V gave up 5 bases and J gave up 3 bases; unmatched junction bases: 5. Germline CDR1 SGHTA, CDR2 FQGTGA. The CDR3 is 15 amino acids. This CDR3 reads CASSPGTGNYNEQFF. The CDR3 DNA sequence: TGTGCCAGCAGCCCCGGGACAGGGAACTACAATGAGCAGTTCTTC.

Only a few counts were recorded for this clone. The chain joins TRBV6-1 to TRBJ1-2; 10 bases are a match to TRBD1. CDR1 and CDR2 (germline): MNHNS, SASEGT. V trimming: 7 bases; J trimming: 13 bases; junction bases outside the gene matches: 15. This CDR3 has 14 amino acids. CDR3 protein: CASIGSPGTGDTTF. DNA for the CDR3: TGTGCCAGCATCGGGAGTCCCGGGACAGGGGATACCACCTTC.

This clone was recorded only once. The chain has TRBV6-6 and TRBJ2-2, with a weak D call TRBD1 (5 bases). Looked up from germline, CDR1 is MNHNY and CDR2 is SVGAGI (reference sequence). With 2 bases removed from V and 4 bases from J, the gap between germline ends came to 8 bases. The CDR3 is 14 residues long. The CDR3 DNA reads as TGTGCCAGCAGTTACCGGCAGGGCACCGGGGAGCTGTTTTTT. Residues: CASSYRQGTGELFF.

Remarks on this clone: A junction end diverges from the germline sequence, so it may reflect a read error. This chain joins TRBV5-4 and TRBJ1-1; no reliable D call. The CDR3 is 13 amino acids. Germline assignment: CDR1 SGHNT and CDR2 YYREEE (reference sequence). The CDR3 DNA follows: TGTGCCAGCACCTTGGACGGACTCGCTGAAGCTTTCTTT. This gives the protein CASTLDGLAEAFF.

V usage is TRBV30 and J usage is TRBJ1-5, with D possibly matching TRBD1 (5 bases). Germline loops: CDR1 GTSNPN, CDR2 SVGIG (reference sequence). The V and J ends lost 5 bases and 3 bases respectively, with 17 bases between them. The CDR3 extends over 15 amino acids. CDR3 bases: TGTGCCTGGGGGGGACCGGGAGGGGACAATCAGCCCCAGCATTTT. Translating it yields CAWGGPGGDNQPQHF.

This rearrangement joins TRBV11-3 to TRBJ1-2; 7 bases agree with TRBD1. V lost 3 bases, J lost 4 bases, and 5 bases stayed unmatched. Germline V gene data show CDR1 as SGHNT and CDR2 as YENEEA. The CDR3 has 14 amino acids. The CDR3 region is CASSFTGVPYGYTF. CDR3 in DNA: TGTGCCAGCAGCTTTACAGGGGTTCCCTATGGCTACACCTTC. Variable domain in full (rest from reference TRBV11-3 and TRBJ1-2): EAGVVQSPRYKIIEKKQPVAFWCNPISGHNTLYWYLQNLGQGPELLIRYENEEAVDDSQLPKDRFSAERLKGVDSTLKIQPAELGDSAVYLCASSFTGVPYGYTFGSGTRLTVV.

This clone was seen only a few times. V and J are TRBV4-2 and TRBJ2-7; 8 bases are a match to TRBD1. V was clipped by 6 bases and J by 6 bases; unmatched bases: 10. CDR1 is LGHNA, CDR2 YNFKEQ, per germline. This CDR3 is 14 amino acids long. The CDR3 region is CASSQERTGTEQYF. The CDR3 bases are TGTGCCAGCAGTCAGGAGCGGACAGGGACCGAGCAGTACTTC.